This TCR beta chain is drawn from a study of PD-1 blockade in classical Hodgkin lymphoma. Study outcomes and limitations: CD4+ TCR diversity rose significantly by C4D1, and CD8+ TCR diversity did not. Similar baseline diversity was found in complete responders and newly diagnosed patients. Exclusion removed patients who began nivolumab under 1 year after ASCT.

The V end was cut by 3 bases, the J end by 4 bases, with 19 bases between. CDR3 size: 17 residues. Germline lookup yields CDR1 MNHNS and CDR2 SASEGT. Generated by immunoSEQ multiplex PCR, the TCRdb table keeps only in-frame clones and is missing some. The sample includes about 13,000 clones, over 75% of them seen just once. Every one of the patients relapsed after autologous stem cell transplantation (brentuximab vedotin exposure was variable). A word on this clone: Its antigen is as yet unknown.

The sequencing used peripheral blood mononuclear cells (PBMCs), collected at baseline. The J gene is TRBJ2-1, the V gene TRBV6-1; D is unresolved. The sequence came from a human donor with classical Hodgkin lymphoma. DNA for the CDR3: TGTGCCAGCAGTGAGTGGTCTAGGCATGTCGCTTACAATGAGCAGTTCTTC. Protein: CASSEWSRHVAYNEQFF.